Listed below are T cell receptor beta chains from one sample, sequenced in a study of blood T cell repertoires in COVID-19. Generated by immunoSEQ multiplex PCR, the TCRdb table keeps only in-frame clones and is missing some. The sample contains roughly 80,000 clones, about 91% of which appear only once. The specimen was peripheral blood. These receptors came from a woman of 80 years or more with acute or convalescent COVID-19. Each CDR3 is given with its conserved first and last residue. D genes are given only for firm matches. Only some rows state a clone size, as once, few, many or a class for expanded clones.

CDR3	DNA	J	V	D	size
CAWRERPGQGAFGYTF	TGTGCCTGGAGGGAGCGACCGGGACAGGGGGCGTTTGGCTACACCTTC	TRBJ1-2	TRBV30	TRBD1	-
CASSQDRGRGELFF	TGTGCCAGCAGCCAAGACAGGGGTCGCGGGGAGCTGTTTTTT	TRBJ2-2	TRBV3-1/TRBV3-2	-	-
CASSLVHGNTEAFF	TGTGCCAGCAGCTTAGTTCACGGGAACACTGAAGCTTTCTTT	TRBJ1-1	TRBV7-8	-	-
CASSSGQPATNEKLFF	TGTGCCAGCAGTTCGGGACAGCCTGCAACTAATGAAAAACTGTTTTTT	TRBJ1-4	TRBV6-6	TRBD1	-
CASSGQGGNTEAFF	TGTGCCAGCAGCGGACAGGGGGGGAACACTGAAGCTTTCTTT	TRBJ1-1	TRBV2	TRBD1	-
CASRGGRTGANVLTF	TGTGCCAGTAGGGGCGGGAGAACCGGGGCCAACGTCCTGACTTTC	TRBJ2-6	TRBV19	TRBD2	-
CASSIKRGQRFQETQYF	TGTGCCAGTAGTATAAAGAGAGGACAGAGATTCCAAGAGACCCAGTACTTC	TRBJ2-5	TRBV19	-	-
CASSIGGLAGGPSQFF	TGTGCCAGTAGTATTGGAGGACTAGCGGGTGGGCCCTCGCAGTTCTTC	TRBJ2-1	TRBV19	TRBD2	-
CASSRVEQGVSPSNYGYTF	TGCGCCAGCAGCCGAGTAGAACAGGGCGTATCCCCCTCTAACTATGGCTACACCTTC	TRBJ1-2	TRBV4-1	-	-
CASSQLGAAGNTIYF	TGTGCCAGCAGCCAATTGGGGGCCGCTGGAAACACCATATATTTT	TRBJ1-3	TRBV3-1/TRBV3-2	-	-
CASSPTGAVQPQHF	TGTGCCAGCTCACCAACAGGGGCCGTTCAGCCCCAGCATTTT	TRBJ1-5	TRBV18	TRBD1	-
CASSQDLAETQYF	TGTGCCAGCAGCCAAGACTTGGCAGAGACCCAGTACTTC	TRBJ2-5	TRBV14	-	-
CAWSGGVNTIYF	TGTGCCTGGAGTGGGGGAGTCAACACCATATATTTT	TRBJ1-3	TRBV30	-	-
CASSSSGQLYNEQFF	TGTGCCAGCAGTTCCTCGGGACAGTTATACAATGAGCAGTTCTTC	TRBJ2-1	TRBV6-5	TRBD1	-
CAWTKTGGAFF	TGTGCCTGGACCAAGACAGGGGGGGCTTTCTTT	TRBJ1-1	TRBV30	TRBD1	-
CASSDRQGLGGYTF	TGTGCCAGCAGCGACCGACAGGGATTGGGTGGCTACACCTTC	TRBJ1-2	TRBV11-1	TRBD1	-
CATSIYRWDIQYF	TGTGCCACATCGATTTACCGGTGGGACATTCAGTACTTC	TRBJ2-4	TRBV6-5	-	-
CASSIAGMVRRQPQHF	TGTGCCAGTAGTATAGCGGGGATGGTTCGGCGTCAGCCCCAGCATTTT	TRBJ1-5	TRBV19	-	-
CASSAGTVNTEAFF	TGTGCCAGTAGTGCAGGGACAGTGAACACTGAAGCTTTCTTT	TRBJ1-1	TRBV19	TRBD1	-
CASSDGTRSLVDTQYF	TGTGCCAGCAGTGATGGGACTAGGAGTTTGGTAGATACGCAGTATTTT	TRBJ2-3	TRBV2	TRBD2	-
CSVDRGTTEAFF	TGCAGCGTTGACAGGGGAACCACTGAAGCTTTCTTT	TRBJ1-1	TRBV29-1	-	once
CASSQRVLAGGLETQYF	TGTGCCAGCAGCCAAAGGGTCCTAGCGGGAGGGCTGGAGACCCAGTACTTC	TRBJ2-5	TRBV3-1/TRBV3-2	TRBD2	-
CSVQENTEAFF	TGCAGCGTTCAGGAGAACACTGAAGCTTTCTTT	TRBJ1-1	TRBV29-1	-	-
CASSVAMGAGELFF	TGTGCCAGCAGCGTAGCTATGGGCGCCGGGGAGCTGTTTTTT	TRBJ2-2	TRBV9	-	-
CASSQEGGQDYSNQPQHF	TGTGCCAGCAGCCAAGAGGGGGGACAGGACTATAGCAATCAGCCCCAGCATTTT	TRBJ1-5	TRBV3-1/TRBV3-2	TRBD1	-
CASSVRTSGVNTGELFF	TGTGCCAGCAGCGTGAGGACTAGCGGGGTTAACACCGGGGAGCTGTTTTTT	TRBJ2-2	TRBV7-2	TRBD2	-
CASILGAANTGELFF	TGTGCCAGCATCCTGGGGGCGGCGAACACCGGGGAGCTGTTTTTT	TRBJ2-2	TRBV11-2	-	-
CASSEYIAGAQETQYF	TGTGCCAGCAGTGAATATATAGCGGGGGCACAAGAGACCCAGTACTTC	TRBJ2-5	TRBV25-1	TRBD2	few
CASSPLGTGGGYEQYF	TGTGCCAGCTCACCACTAGGGACTGGGGGAGGCTACGAGCAGTACTTC	TRBJ2-7	TRBV18	-	-
CASSQADRASTYGYTF	TGTGCCAGCAGCCAAGCGGACAGGGCAAGTACCTATGGCTACACCTTC	TRBJ1-2	TRBV4-2	TRBD1	once
CASSQALSGGEGETQYF	TGTGCCAGCAGCCAGGCACTGAGCGGGGGCGAGGGGGAGACCCAGTACTTC	TRBJ2-5	TRBV4-2	TRBD2	-
CASSSSGGSGRTYEQYF	TGTGCCAGCAGCTCCAGTGGGGGGAGCGGGAGAACCTACGAGCAGTACTTC	TRBJ2-7	TRBV7-6	TRBD2	-
CASSFGGQAPYEQYF	TGTGCCAGCAGCTTCGGAGGGCAGGCCCCCTACGAGCAGTACTTC	TRBJ2-7	TRBV6-6	-	-
CASSLAPIYHFQGRNEQFF	TGTGCCAGCAGCTTAGCGCCCATCTACCATTTCCAGGGCAGGAATGAGCAGTTCTTC	TRBJ2-1	TRBV7-2	-	-
CASSVGDRVAEAFF	TGTGCCAGCAGCGTGGGGGACAGGGTCGCTGAAGCTTTCTTT	TRBJ1-1	TRBV9	TRBD1	-
CASSSALQGMNTEAFF	TGTGCCAGTAGCAGCGCATTGCAGGGTATGAACACTGAAGCTTTCTTT	TRBJ1-1	TRBV19	-	-
CSARVSEAFF	TGCAGTGCTAGAGTCAGTGAAGCTTTCTTT	TRBJ1-1	TRBV20-1	-	-
CASSVSAGEAFF	TGTGCCAGCTCAGTCTCTGCGGGGGAAGCTTTCTTT	TRBJ1-1	TRBV18	-	-
CATSDRSVDTQYF	TGTGCCACCAGTGATCGGTCCGTCGATACGCAGTATTTT	TRBJ2-3	TRBV24-1	-	once
CASSLQGGSYNEQFF	TGTGCCAGCAGCCTTCAGGGAGGGTCCTACAATGAGCAGTTCTTC	TRBJ2-1	TRBV9	TRBD2	-
CASSSGARQALYGYTF	TGTGCCAGCAGTTCAGGGGCCCGACAGGCCCTCTATGGCTACACCTTC	TRBJ1-2	TRBV6-5	-	-
CASSLGSSGGRTEAFF	TGCGCCAGCAGCCTTGGAAGTTCAGGGGGACGTACTGAAGCTTTCTTT	TRBJ1-1	TRBV5-1	TRBD1	-
CASSQDSGIGYGYTF	TGCGCCAGCAGCCAAGATTCAGGGATCGGCTATGGCTACACCTTC	TRBJ1-2	TRBV4-3	-	-
CASSLGSDREKLFF	TGTGCCAGCAGCTTAGGGTCCGACAGGGAAAAACTGTTTTTT	TRBJ1-4	TRBV7-9	-	-
CASSGDDTEQFF	TGTGCCAGCAGCGGTGACGACACGGAGCAGTTCTTC	TRBJ2-1	TRBV9	-	-
CASSGTVRTQGANVLTF	TGTGCCAGCAGCGGGACAGTAAGGACCCAGGGGGCCAACGTCCTGACTTTC	TRBJ2-6	TRBV2	TRBD1	-
CASRTRGQGVGYTF	TGTGCCAGCAGGACGCGAGGACAGGGGGTCGGCTACACCTTC	TRBJ1-2	TRBV5-4	TRBD1	few
CASSLIGGAYEQYF	TGTGCCAGCAGCTTGATCGGCGGGGCCTACGAGCAGTACTTC	TRBJ2-7	TRBV5-4	-	-
CASSQADSPMNTEAFF	TGTGCCAGCAGCCAGGCGGACAGCCCCATGAACACTGAAGCTTTCTTT	TRBJ1-1	TRBV7-8	-	-
CASSEAAVIAYEQYF	TGTGCCAGCAGTGAAGCGGCGGTAATCGCCTACGAGCAGTACTTC	TRBJ2-7	TRBV6-1	-	-
CASRQRGAGNEQFF	TGTGCCAGCAGGCAGCGGGGGGCAGGGAATGAGCAGTTCTTC	TRBJ2-1	TRBV2	TRBD2	-
CASSLGSGISYEQYF	TGTGCCAGCAGCTTAGGTAGCGGGATCTCCTACGAGCAGTACTTC	TRBJ2-7	TRBV11-3	TRBD2	-
CASSRAGGKDEQFF	TGTGCCAGCAGCCGGGCAGGGGGCAAGGATGAGCAGTTCTTC	TRBJ2-1	TRBV3-1/TRBV3-2	TRBD1	-
CASSPGQSNTEAFF	TGTGCCAGCAGCCCGGGACAGTCTAACACTGAAGCTTTCTTT	TRBJ1-1	TRBV11-3	TRBD1	-
CASGGGLYGYTF	TGTGCCAGCGGCGGGGGGCTCTATGGCTACACCTTC	TRBJ1-2	TRBV7-2	-	-